Listed here are 3 T cell receptor beta chains from one sample, sequenced in a study of blood T cell repertoires in COVID-19 (dated by TCRdb to 2019 to 2021). The library was built by means of the immunoSEQ multiplex PCR assay. In its TCRdb copy, this immuneACCESS table keeps in-frame sequences only and misses some clones. Where compared with another copy, unresolved V genes explain less than half of these, and the others have no known cause. This sample holds more than 75,000 clones; 70% to 90% were observed only once. 1% to 1.5% of the sample rests with the top ten. Material for sequencing was peripheral blood. These receptors all come from a man older than 75 with active or convalescent COVID-19.

The chain employs TRBV24-1 and TRBJ2-2; no definite D call. Germline-derived CDR1 and CDR2 are KGHDR and SFDVKD. The CDR3 extends over 14 amino acids. The V end lost 2 bases, the J end lost 5 bases, and 8 bases lay between the germline ends. For the CDR3, the DNA is TGTGCCACCAGTGATTCCAGGAAGACCGGGGAGCTGTTTTTT. Its translation is CATSDSRKTGELFF.

V gene TRBV19 combines with J gene TRBJ1-2; a weak D match, TRBD1 (6 bases). Germline-derived CDR1 and CDR2 are LNHDA and SQIVND (reference sequence). Trimming pared 10 bases from V and 8 bases from J, leaving 20 bases between. This CDR3 spans 13 amino acids. CDR3 loop: CATSSTGMRGYTF. The DNA for the CDR3 is TGTGCCACCTCCTCCACAGGGATGCGAGGCTACACCTTC.

The chain links TRBV15 to TRBJ2-1; 7 nucleotides match TRBD2. The CDR3 has 16 residues. The trim removed 3 bases at V and 8 bases at J, leaving 13 bases unmatched. CDR1 is LNHNV, CDR2 YYDKDF, per germline (reference sequence). CDR3 loop: CATSRIGTNGRDEQFF. CDR3 coding DNA: TGTGCCACCAGCAGGATCGGGACTAATGGTAGGGATGAGCAGTTCTTC.